Listed below are T cell receptor beta chains from one sample, sequenced in a study of blood T cells in healthy people across ages. TCRdb re-called the 5' RACE reads through MiXCR, storing one row per CDR3 protein. The sample includes about 970,000 distinct CDR3 sequences, around 54% of them seen just once. The sequenced sample was blood. The origin of the receptors is a woman aged 60 to 75 in good health. Each CDR3 is given with its conserved first and last residue. Fields, in order: V gene, clone size, J gene, D gene, CDR3 DNA, CDR3 protein. D genes are given only for firm matches. Where a row states a size, it is once, few, many or the class of an expanded clone; other rows omit it.

v_gene: TRBV20-1; abundance: .; j_gene: TRBJ1-5; d_gene: .; CDR3nt: TGCAGTGCCAGAGAGAGGGACAATCAGCCCCAGCATTTT; CDR3aa: CSARERDNQPQHF
v_gene: TRBV20-1; abundance: few; j_gene: TRBJ2-7; d_gene: .; CDR3nt: TGCAGTGCTAGCATAGGAACCTATTACGAGCAGTACTTC; CDR3aa: CSASIGTYYEQYF
v_gene: TRBV29-1; abundance: .; j_gene: TRBJ2-7; d_gene: .; CDR3nt: TGCAGCGTTGATCTGGGATCCTACGAGCAGTACTTC; CDR3aa: CSVDLGSYEQYF
v_gene: TRBV7-9; abundance: few; j_gene: TRBJ1-2; d_gene: .; CDR3nt: TGTGCCACTCTTCGCGCCCTACCCTATGGCTACACCTTC; CDR3aa: CATLRALPYGYTF
v_gene: TRBV5-6; abundance: .; j_gene: TRBJ1-6; d_gene: .; CDR3nt: TGTGCCAGCAGCTGGGGGGCGAATTCACCCCTCCACTTT; CDR3aa: CASSWGANSPLHF
v_gene: TRBV7-3; abundance: once; j_gene: TRBJ2-5; d_gene: TRBD2; CDR3nt: TGTGCCAGCAGCCCAGCGGGGTTGGCAGAGACCCAGTACTTC; CDR3aa: CASSPAGLAETQYF
v_gene: TRBV12-3/TRBV12-4; abundance: .; j_gene: TRBJ2-2; d_gene: .; CDR3nt: TGTGCCAGCAGTTTCGAGGGTTTCGTGGCCGGGGAGCTGTTTTTT; CDR3aa: CASSFEGFVAGELFF
v_gene: TRBV4-1; abundance: few; j_gene: TRBJ1-4; d_gene: .; CDR3nt: TGCGCCAGCAGCCAAGGGGGCACTAATGAAAAACTGTTTTTT; CDR3aa: CASSQGGTNEKLFF
v_gene: TRBV27; abundance: .; j_gene: TRBJ2-1; d_gene: .; CDR3nt: TGTGCCATCAGAGGAAGAGGCTCCTACAATGAGCAGTTCTTC; CDR3aa: CAIRGRGSYNEQFF
v_gene: TRBV6-4; abundance: .; j_gene: TRBJ2-3; d_gene: TRBD1; CDR3nt: TGTGCCAGCAGACCTGGGACAGTTCTCACAGATACGCAGTATTTT; CDR3aa: CASRPGTVLTDTQYF
v_gene: TRBV20-1; abundance: .; j_gene: TRBJ1-4; d_gene: TRBD1; CDR3nt: TGCAGTGCTACCGACAGGGCCCCTGAAAAACTGTTTTTT; CDR3aa: CSATDRAPEKLFF
v_gene: TRBV28; abundance: few; j_gene: TRBJ1-2; d_gene: .; CDR3nt: TGTGCCAGCAGCCCCACAGCACGCTATGGCTACACCTTC; CDR3aa: CASSPTARYGYTF
v_gene: TRBV7-6; abundance: .; j_gene: TRBJ2-7; d_gene: TRBD1; CDR3nt: TGTGCCAGCAGCTTCCGGACAGGGGGCGAATTAATCCACGAGCAGTACTTC; CDR3aa: CASSFRTGGELIHEQYF
v_gene: TRBV28; abundance: .; j_gene: TRBJ1-1; d_gene: .; CDR3nt: TGTGCCAGCAGCCCCCCGACTGGGAACACTGAAGCTTTCTTT; CDR3aa: CASSPPTGNTEAFF
v_gene: TRBV28; abundance: few; j_gene: TRBJ2-5; d_gene: .; CDR3nt: TGTGCCAGCAGGGTAGGAATACGGCATGAGCAGTACTTC; CDR3aa: CASRVGIRHEQYF
v_gene: TRBV15; abundance: .; j_gene: TRBJ2-7; d_gene: TRBD2; CDR3nt: TGTGCCACCAGCACCGACCGAGGACGGGAGGTCACCTACGAGCAGTACTTC; CDR3aa: CATSTDRGREVTYEQYF
v_gene: TRBV10-3; abundance: .; j_gene: TRBJ2-3; d_gene: .; CDR3nt: TGTGCCACGACAACAGGGCCTGGCACAGATACGCAGTATTTT; CDR3aa: CATTTGPGTDTQYF
v_gene: TRBV11-2; abundance: .; j_gene: TRBJ2-7; d_gene: TRBD1; CDR3nt: TGTGCCAGCAGCTTAGGTCCGGGACAGGGGCCCCCTGGCTACGAGCAGTACTTC; CDR3aa: CASSLGPGQGPPGYEQYF
v_gene: TRBV15; abundance: few; j_gene: TRBJ2-7; d_gene: TRBD2; CDR3nt: TGTGCCACCAGCATCACTAGCGGGGGGTCCTACGAGCAGTACTTC; CDR3aa: CATSITSGGSYEQYF
v_gene: TRBV28; abundance: few; j_gene: TRBJ2-7; d_gene: .; CDR3nt: TGTGCCAGCAGGGGGGGAAATTCCGACGAGCAGTACTTC; CDR3aa: CASRGGNSDEQYF
v_gene: TRBV28; abundance: .; j_gene: TRBJ2-5; d_gene: .; CDR3nt: TGTGCCAGCCACACAAGACGGGGAGGACGAGAGACCCAGTACTTC; CDR3aa: CASHTRRGGRETQYF
v_gene: TRBV29-1; abundance: .; j_gene: TRBJ2-1; d_gene: .; CDR3nt: TGCAGCCCCCATCTTTTGGGACTTGGCTACAATGAGCAGTTCTTC; CDR3aa: CSPHLLGLGYNEQFF
v_gene: TRBV2; abundance: .; j_gene: TRBJ1-2; d_gene: .; CDR3nt: TGTGCCAGCACCAGTGCCTATGGCTACACCTTC; CDR3aa: CASTSAYGYTF
v_gene: TRBV15; abundance: .; j_gene: TRBJ2-7; d_gene: .; CDR3nt: TGTGCCACCAGCAGGACCTTAGGTGGGGAGAGCTCCTACGAGCAGTACTTC; CDR3aa: CATSRTLGGESSYEQYF
v_gene: TRBV4-3; abundance: .; j_gene: TRBJ2-3; d_gene: .; CDR3nt: TGCGCCAGCAGCCAAGAAACCAGGGGTCCCCTTGTAGATACGCAGTATTTT; CDR3aa: CASSQETRGPLVDTQYF
v_gene: TRBV4-2; abundance: .; j_gene: TRBJ2-7; d_gene: .; CDR3nt: TGTGCCAGCAGCGCGGACTACACCCACCCCTACGAGCAGTACTTC; CDR3aa: CASSADYTHPYEQYF
v_gene: TRBV13; abundance: few; j_gene: TRBJ1-1; d_gene: .; CDR3nt: TGTGCCAGCAGCTACACTTTGAACACTGAAGCTTTCTTT; CDR3aa: CASSYTLNTEAFF
v_gene: TRBV10-3; abundance: .; j_gene: TRBJ1-5; d_gene: .; CDR3nt: TGTGCCATCAGGGCTGACGACCAGCCCCAGCATTTT; CDR3aa: CAIRADDQPQHF
v_gene: TRBV2; abundance: .; j_gene: TRBJ2-5; d_gene: .; CDR3nt: TGTGCCAGCGACCGAACACAGGGCGAGGAGACCCAGTACTTC; CDR3aa: CASDRTQGEETQYF
v_gene: TRBV3-1; abundance: .; j_gene: TRBJ2-1; d_gene: TRBD2; CDR3nt: TGTGCCAGCCAACATAGCGGGAGGCGAGTAATTTACAATGAGCAGTTCTTC; CDR3aa: CASQHSGRRVIYNEQFF
v_gene: TRBV28; abundance: .; j_gene: TRBJ1-6; d_gene: .; CDR3nt: TGTGCCATCACGGGGAAACCTAATTCACCCCTCCACTTT; CDR3aa: CAITGKPNSPLHF
v_gene: TRBV7-9; abundance: once; j_gene: TRBJ1-5; d_gene: TRBD1; CDR3nt: TGTGCCAGCAGCCTCCCACAGGGGGAGGGCAATCAGCCCCAGCATTTT; CDR3aa: CASSLPQGEGNQPQHF
v_gene: TRBV29-1; abundance: many; j_gene: TRBJ1-2; d_gene: .; CDR3nt: TGCAGCGTTCTGGTGAACTATGGCTACACCTTC; CDR3aa: CSVLVNYGYTF
v_gene: TRBV3-1; abundance: .; j_gene: TRBJ2-3; d_gene: TRBD2; CDR3nt: TGTGCCAGCAGCCCCCACGTGACCCCCGGGACTAGCGGGAGCAGCGATACGCAGTATTTT; CDR3aa: CASSPHVTPGTSGSSDTQYF
v_gene: TRBV7-3; abundance: .; j_gene: TRBJ2-1; d_gene: TRBD1; CDR3nt: TGTGCCAGCAGCTTAAAGGGACAGGGGAACATGGGGCAGTTCTTC; CDR3aa: CASSLKGQGNMGQFF
v_gene: TRBV20-1; abundance: few; j_gene: TRBJ2-7; d_gene: .; CDR3nt: TGCAGTGCTAGAGATTTTGTAGGCAGGGGCCCCTACGAGCAGTACTTC; CDR3aa: CSARDFVGRGPYEQYF
v_gene: TRBV9; abundance: .; j_gene: TRBJ2-3; d_gene: .; CDR3nt: TGTGCCAGCAGCGCCCCTGTCACAGATACGCAGTATTTT; CDR3aa: CASSAPVTDTQYF
v_gene: TRBV12-3/TRBV12-4; abundance: many; j_gene: TRBJ2-7; d_gene: .; CDR3nt: TGTGCCAGCAGTTCTGGGGTTAGCGGTCGGTACTTC; CDR3aa: CASSSGVSGRYF
v_gene: TRBV15; abundance: .; j_gene: TRBJ2-7; d_gene: .; CDR3nt: TGTGCCACCAGCAGTTCTTTAAAGGTCGACGAGCAGTACTTC; CDR3aa: CATSSSLKVDEQYF
v_gene: TRBV11-2; abundance: .; j_gene: TRBJ2-3; d_gene: .; CDR3nt: TGTGCCAGCAGCTTTACGGGACCCACAGATACGCAGTATTTT; CDR3aa: CASSFTGPTDTQYF
v_gene: TRBV12-3/TRBV12-4; abundance: .; j_gene: TRBJ1-6; d_gene: .; CDR3nt: TGTGCCAGCAGTTTAGGCGGGGGACCCAATTCACCCCTCCACTTT; CDR3aa: CASSLGGGPNSPLHF
v_gene: TRBV3-1; abundance: .; j_gene: TRBJ1-1; d_gene: .; CDR3nt: TGTGCCAGCAGCCAGGGAACCCGGACTGAAGCTTTCTTT; CDR3aa: CASSQGTRTEAFF
v_gene: TRBV10-1; abundance: .; j_gene: TRBJ2-7; d_gene: .; CDR3nt: TGCGCCAGCAGCCGAGGACGCTCCTACGAGCAGTACTTC; CDR3aa: CASSRGRSYEQYF
v_gene: TRBV7-8; abundance: .; j_gene: TRBJ1-4; d_gene: TRBD1; CDR3nt: TGTGCCAGCAGCCTCCTGAACAGGGGCCCGGGAGCTAATGAAAAACTGTTTTTT; CDR3aa: CASSLLNRGPGANEKLFF
v_gene: TRBV20-1; abundance: few; j_gene: TRBJ2-1; d_gene: TRBD1; CDR3nt: TGCAGTGCTAGGGGACAGGGATTGGGTGAGCAGTTCTTC; CDR3aa: CSARGQGLGEQFF
v_gene: TRBV13; abundance: .; j_gene: TRBJ2-7; d_gene: TRBD2; CDR3nt: TGTGCCAGCAGCTCCAGTCGGACTAGCGAGAACTACGAGCAGTACTTC; CDR3aa: CASSSSRTSENYEQYF